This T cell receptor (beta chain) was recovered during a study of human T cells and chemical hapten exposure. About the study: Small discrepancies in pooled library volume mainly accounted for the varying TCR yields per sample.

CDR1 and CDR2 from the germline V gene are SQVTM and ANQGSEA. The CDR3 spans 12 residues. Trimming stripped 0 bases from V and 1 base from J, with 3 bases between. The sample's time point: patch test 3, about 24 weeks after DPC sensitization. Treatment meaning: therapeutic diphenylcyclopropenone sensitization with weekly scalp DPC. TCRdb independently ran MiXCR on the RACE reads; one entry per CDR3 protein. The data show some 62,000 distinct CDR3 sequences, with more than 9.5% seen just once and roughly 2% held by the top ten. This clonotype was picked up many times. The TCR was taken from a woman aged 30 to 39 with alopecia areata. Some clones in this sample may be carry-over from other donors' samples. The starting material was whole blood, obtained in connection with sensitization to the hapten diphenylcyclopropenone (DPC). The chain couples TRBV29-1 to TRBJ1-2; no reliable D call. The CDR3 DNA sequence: TGCAGCGTTGAAGAGTTTAACTATGGCTACACCTTC. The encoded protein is CSVEEFNYGYTF.